This T cell receptor (beta chain) was obtained from a study of T cell changes during pregnancy in multiple sclerosis. Sequenced by immunoSEQ multiplex PCR; TCRdb stores in-frame clones only, minus some. This table has about 69,000 clones, under 95% appearing once. The V and J ends lost 4 bases and 1 base respectively, with 12 bases between them. The V gene's germline CDR1 is ENHRY and CDR2 SYGVKD. The CDR3 has 15 amino acids. Here the sequenced sample was peripheral blood, taken in the third trimester of pregnancy. The TCR comes from a female donor with multiple sclerosis, enrolled in a pregnancy study. This chain uses TRBV10-3 with TRBJ2-3, with a possible D match to TRBD2 (5 bases). The CDR3 protein is CAISVDFSRTDTQYF. In DNA, the CDR3 is TGTGCCATCAGTGTGGACTTTTCCCGCACAGATACGCAGTATTTT.